This is a list of T cell receptor beta chains from one sample in a study of early stage breast cancer tumors. Produced via immunoSEQ multiplex PCR; TCRdb's table is partial and in-frame only. The sample lists about 19,000 clones, 80% to 90% occurring once. Input material: blood. These receptors were obtained from a person aged 65 to 79 with breast cancer. Both conserved end residues are part of each CDR3. The D gene is left open where the match is weak. Size values are once, few and many counts, or a class for expanded clones, and some rows have none.

TRBJ2-3 | - | - | TRBV30 | 11 | CAWGRGDTQYF | TGTGCCTGGGGCAGAGGGGATACGCAGTATTTT
TRBJ2-6 | - | TRBD1 | TRBV29-1 | 18 | CSVEDVRQGGSGANVLTF | TGCAGCGTTGAAGACGTGAGACAGGGCGGCTCTGGGGCCAACGTCCTGACTTTC
TRBJ2-7 | - | TRBD2 | TRBV18 | 15 | CASSPATSGVYEQYF | TGTGCCAGCTCACCGGCGACTAGCGGGGTGTACGAGCAGTACTTC
TRBJ1-3 | - | - | TRBV6-5 | 15 | CASSYQGTAGNTIYF | TGTGCCAGCAGTTACCAGGGAACGGCTGGAAACACCATATATTTT
TRBJ1-2 | - | - | TRBV29-1 | 13 | CSVEGGGHYGYTF | TGCAGCGTTGAAGGGGGAGGCCACTATGGCTACACCTTC
TRBJ1-6 | - | - | TRBV14 | 16 | CASSHSGRVNNSPLHF | TGTGCCAGCAGCCATTCGGGCAGGGTGAATAATTCACCCCTCCACTTT
TRBJ2-7 | - | TRBD1 | TRBV18 | 14 | CASSPSTGQYEQYF | TGTGCCAGCTCACCGTCGACAGGGCAATACGAGCAGTACTTC
TRBJ1-1 | - | TRBD1 | TRBV6-1 | 13 | CASSRGLNTEAFF | TGTGCCAGCAGCAGGGGGCTGAACACTGAAGCTTTCTTT
TRBJ2-1 | - | TRBD2 | TRBV7-9 | 19 | CASSLLRTSGGSSYNEQFF | TGTGCCAGCAGCTTATTAAGGACTAGCGGGGGGAGCTCCTACAATGAGCAGTTCTTC
TRBJ2-7 | - | TRBD1 | TRBV6-1 | 14 | CASSEGGTDYEQYF | TGTGCCAGCAGTGAAGGGGGGACAGACTACGAGCAGTACTTC
TRBJ2-3 | few | - | TRBV5-1 | 14 | CASSLGAGADTQYF | TGCGCCAGCAGCTTGGGGGCAGGGGCAGATACGCAGTATTTT
TRBJ2-3 | - | - | TRBV5-1 | 12 | CASSLVADTQYF | TGCGCCAGCAGCTTGGTCGCAGATACGCAGTATTTT
TRBJ2-7 | - | - | TRBV5-4 | 12 | CASSLGEDEQYF | TGTGCCAGCAGCTTAGGCGAGGACGAGCAGTACTTC
TRBJ1-3 | - | - | TRBV5-1 | 16 | CASSLDGAGSGNTIYF | TGCGCCAGCAGCTTGGATGGGGCAGGCTCTGGAAACACCATATATTTT
TRBJ2-7 | - | - | TRBV5-1 | 15 | CASSPRARGDYEQYF | TGCGCCAGCAGCCCAAGGGCCAGGGGTGACTACGAGCAGTACTTC
TRBJ1-6 | few | - | TRBV30 | 11 | CAWSVGSPLHF | TGTGCCTGGAGTGTCGGGTCACCCCTCCACTTT
TRBJ1-2 | - | TRBD1 | TRBV6-5 | 15 | CASRRSTGGSLGYTF | TGTGCCAGCAGGAGATCGACAGGGGGCTCTCTTGGCTACACCTTC
TRBJ1-1 | - | - | TRBV5-1 | 16 | CASSLDEGRGNTEAFF | TGCGCCAGCAGCTTGGATGAGGGCCGGGGGAACACTGAAGCTTTCTTT
TRBJ2-1 | - | TRBD2 | TRBV7-2 | 16 | CASSLVSSGGANEQFF | TGTGCCAGCAGCTTAGTGTCTAGCGGGGGGGCCAATGAGCAGTTCTTC
TRBJ1-4 | - | TRBD1 | TRBV5-1 | 16 | CASSVAPGQGYEKLFF | TGCGCCAGCAGCGTTGCACCGGGACAGGGGTACGAAAAACTGTTTTTT
TRBJ1-1 | - | TRBD1 | TRBV30 | 13 | CAWSGTGGTEAFF | TGTGCCTGGAGCGGGACAGGGGGCACTGAAGCTTTCTTT
TRBJ2-7 | few | TRBD1 | TRBV27 | 14 | CASSLGQGAYEQYF | TGTGCCAGCAGTCTCGGACAGGGGGCCTACGAGCAGTACTTC
TRBJ2-7 | - | - | TRBV27 | 16 | CASSLSERGAPYEQYF | TGTGCCAGCAGTTTATCGGAACGGGGGGCCCCCTACGAGCAGTACTTC
TRBJ1-3 | once | - | TRBV5-1 | 14 | CASRSLTSGNTIYF | TGCGCCAGCAGATCCCTAACCTCTGGAAACACCATATATTTT
TRBJ2-3 | - | TRBD2 | TRBV4-3 | 13 | CASSSGVTDTQYF | TGCGCCAGTTCTAGCGGGGTAACAGATACGCAGTATTTT
TRBJ2-5 | - | TRBD1 | TRBV7-2 | 14 | CASSTDRGQETQYF | TGTGCCAGCAGCACCGACAGGGGACAAGAGACCCAGTACTTC
TRBJ1-2 | - | TRBD1 | TRBV29-1 | 13 | CSARTGVNYGYTF | TGCAGCGCCCGGACAGGGGTTAACTATGGCTACACCTTC
TRBJ2-7 | - | TRBD1 | TRBV4-3 | 15 | CASSQGTGGTYEQYF | TGCGCCAGCAGCCAAGGGACAGGGGGAACCTACGAGCAGTACTTC
TRBJ1-2 | few | - | TRBV28 | 14 | CASGDLGGLDGYTF | TGTGCCAGTGGAGACCTAGGGGGTCTGGATGGCTACACCTTC
TRBJ2-3 | - | - | TRBV6-5 | 15 | CASTRLTGVRDTQYF | TGTGCCAGCACCCGTTTGACGGGGGTTCGGGATACGCAGTATTTT
TRBJ1-1 | once | - | TRBV2 | 13 | CASVRQLNTEAFF | TGTGCCAGCGTCAGGCAGTTGAACACTGAAGCTTTCTTT
TRBJ2-2 | - | - | TRBV4-2 | 18 | CASSPWTKSSANTGELFF | TGTGCCAGCAGCCCTTGGACTAAATCAAGCGCGAACACCGGGGAGCTGTTTTTT
TRBJ1-3 | - | - | TRBV5-5 | 13 | CASSLVSGNTIYF | TGTGCCAGCAGCCTTGTGTCTGGAAACACCATATATTTT
TRBJ1-1 | few | - | TRBV28 | 12 | CASSLGYTEAFF | TGTGCCAGCAGTTTGGGCTACACTGAAGCTTTCTTT
TRBJ1-2 | - | TRBD1 | TRBV7-3 | 13 | CASSFGQGGGYTF | TGTGCCAGCAGCTTTGGACAGGGCGGTGGCTACACCTTC
TRBJ1-5 | - | - | TRBV6-1 | 15 | CASSTRRFYNQPQHF | TGTGCCAGCAGTACCCGCAGGTTCTACAATCAGCCCCAGCATTTT
TRBJ2-5 | - | TRBD1 | TRBV5-1 | 16 | CASSPVGQGASETQYF | TGCGCCAGCAGCCCCGTGGGACAGGGGGCTAGTGAGACCCAGTACTTC
TRBJ2-7 | - | TRBD2 | TRBV18 | 16 | CASSPLLAGGPYEQYF | TGTGCCAGCTCACCACTACTAGCGGGGGGGCCCTACGAGCAGTACTTC
TRBJ2-1 | - | - | TRBV14 | 15 | CASSQEKSRYNEQFF | TGTGCCAGCAGCCAAGAAAAGAGTCGCTACAATGAGCAGTTCTTC
TRBJ1-4 | - | TRBD1 | TRBV2 | 13 | CASSRGQVEKLFF | TGTGCCAGCAGCCGAGGACAGGTCGAAAAACTGTTTTTT
TRBJ1-1 | - | TRBD1 | TRBV28 | 13 | CASRRPGTGDTVF | TGTGCCAGCAGACGTCCCGGGACAGGGGACACGGTCTTT
TRBJ1-1 | - | TRBD1 | TRBV11-2 | 16 | CASSHGQGASNTEAFF | TGTGCCAGCAGTCATGGACAGGGGGCTTCGAACACTGAAGCTTTCTTT
TRBJ2-3 | - | - | TRBV5-4 | 15 | CASRPEGTSTDTQYF | TGTGCCAGCAGGCCGGAGGGGACTAGCACAGATACGCAGTATTTT
TRBJ2-5 | - | - | TRBV12-5 | 13 | CASGLVPGETQYF | TGTGCTAGTGGTTTGGTACCCGGGGAGACCCAGTACTTC
TRBJ1-4 | - | TRBD1 | TRBV2 | 14 | CASSERTGDEKLFF | TGTGCCAGCAGTGAAAGAACAGGGGATGAAAAACTGTTTTTT
TRBJ1-2 | - | - | TRBV30 | 14 | CAWSAAGRGYGYTF | TGTGCCTGGAGTGCGGCAGGGCGCGGCTATGGCTACACCTTC
TRBJ2-2 | - | - | TRBV5-8 | 14 | CASSSRVKGGELFF | TGTGCCAGCAGCAGCAGGGTTAAGGGCGGGGAGCTGTTTTTT